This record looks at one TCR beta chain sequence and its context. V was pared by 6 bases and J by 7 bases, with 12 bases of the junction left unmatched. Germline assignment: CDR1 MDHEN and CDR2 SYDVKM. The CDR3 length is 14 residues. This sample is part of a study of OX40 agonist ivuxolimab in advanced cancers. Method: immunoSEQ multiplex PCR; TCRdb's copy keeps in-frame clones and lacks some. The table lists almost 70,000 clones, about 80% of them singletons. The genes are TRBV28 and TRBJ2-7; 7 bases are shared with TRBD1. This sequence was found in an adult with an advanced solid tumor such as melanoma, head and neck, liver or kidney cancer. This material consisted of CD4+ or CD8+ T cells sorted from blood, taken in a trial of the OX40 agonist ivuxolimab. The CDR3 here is CASRKPGQIREQYF. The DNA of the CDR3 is TGTGCCAGCAGAAAACCGGGACAGATTAGGGAGCAGTACTTC.